Each of the 17 T cell receptor beta chains below was sequenced from the same sample in a study of blood T cell repertoires in COVID-19. Using immunoSEQ multiplex PCR, the repertoire was profiled, and TCRdb retains in-frame clones only, with some absent. Here the sample spans some 190,000 clones, 80% to 90% being singletons. Sequencing used peripheral blood. The receptors originated from a human donor with active or convalescent COVID-19. The donor label of this sample is uncertain.

V and J are TRBV6-5 and TRBJ1-2; D not resolved. V was cut by 2 bases and J by 0 bases, with 10 bases left in between. This CDR3 contains 15 residues. The germline V gene encodes CDR1 MNHEY and CDR2 SVGAGI. The CDR3 loop reads CASSYSGYSNYGYTF. The CDR3 bases are TGTGCCAGCAGTTACAGTGGTTACTCTAACTATGGCTACACCTTC.

V usage is TRBV29-1 and J usage is TRBJ2-7, with 7 positions matching TRBD1. V was clipped by 6 bases and J by 4 bases; unmatched bases: 6. The CDR3 has 12 residues. Per the germline V gene, CDR1 is SQVTM and CDR2 is ANQGSEA. DNA of the CDR3: TGCAGCGTGACAGGGACACTATACGAGCAGTACTTC. It yields the protein CSVTGTLYEQYF.

CDR3 region: CASSTTTGQGSDTQYF. The CDR3 DNA sequence: TGTGCCAGCAGCACAACCACGGGACAGGGCTCAGATACGCAGTATTTT. This sequence joins TRBV7-2 and TRBJ2-3, with 9 bases aligning to TRBD1. The CDR3 extends over 16 amino acids. CDR1 and CDR2 from the germline V gene are SGHTA and FQGNSA. J lost 4 bases, V lost 5 bases, and 10 bases had no gene match.

The rearrangement uses TRBV24-1 and TRBJ2-5; no definite D call. The CDR3 runs 14 residues. V lost 3 bases, J lost 2 bases, and 9 bases lay in between. CDR1 and CDR2 (germline): KGHDR, SFDVKD. The CDR3 sequence is CATSDVGHQETQYF. CDR3 nucleotides: TGTGCCACCAGTGATGTGGGCCATCAAGAGACCCAGTACTTC.

The gene calls are TRBV5-4 and TRBJ2-7; 9 bases align to TRBD2. The CDR3 extends over 16 amino acids. Germline loops: CDR1 SGHNT, CDR2 YYREEE (reference sequence). J was trimmed by 2 bases and V by 3 bases; bases with no gene match: 9. The CDR3 region has the DNA TGTGCCAGCAGCTCGGTTCTAGCGGGAACCCCCTACGAGCAGTACTTC. This gives the protein CASSSVLAGTPYEQYF.

V usage is TRBV9 and J usage is TRBJ2-3, with D unresolved. Germline values: CDR1 SGDLS, CDR2 YYNGEE. Trimming shortened V by 0 bases and J by 2 bases, and 10 bases separated the two germline ends. This CDR3 comprises 15 residues. The CDR3 coding sequence is TGTGCCAGCAGCGTAGCTTCTAGTCCCACAGATACGCAGTATTTT. This codes for CASSVASSPTDTQYF.

This clone occurred a few times. The chain joins TRBV28 to TRBJ2-2; TRBD2 agrees at 7 bases. This CDR3 region has 15 residues. V dropped 5 bases and J dropped 4; count of bases not matched to a gene: 7. CDR1 is MDHEN, CDR2 SYDVKM, per germline. The CDR3 sequence: CASSARGRGTGELFF. DNA of the CDR3: TGTGCCAGCAGTGCCCGGGGGAGGGGCACCGGGGAGCTGTTTTTT.

The chain joins TRBV5-1 to TRBJ1-4; 7 nucleotides line up with TRBD1. The V gene end was trimmed by 4 bases and the J gene end by 4 bases; junction bases not matched to a gene: 7. CDR1 is SGHRS and CDR2 is YFSETQ in the germline V gene. This CDR3 is built from 15 residues. The CDR3 DNA is TGCGCCAGCAGCGTAGGACAGGTCATTAATGAAAAACTGTTTTTT. This encodes CASSVGQVINEKLFF.

This CDR3 reads CASSVHLGVGEQYF. The CDR3 DNA is TGTGCCAGCAGCGTACATTTGGGAGTGGGTGAGCAGTACTTC. The chain carries TRBV9 and TRBJ2-7; possibly TRBD2 for D (5 bases). The CDR3 totals 14 residues. The germline CDR1 and CDR2 sequences are SGDLS and YYNGEE. The ends were cut back, 1 base at V and 7 bases at J, with 15 bases in the middle. Filled out from reference TRBV9 and TRBJ2-7, the complete variable domain reads DSGVTQTPKHLITATGQRVTLRCSPRSGDLSVYWYQQSLDQGLQFLIQYYNGEERAKGNILERFSAQQFPDLHSELNLSSLELGDSALYFCASSVHLGVGEQYFGPGTRLTVT.

This clone was picked up one time. The V call is TRBV11-2, the J call TRBJ2-7, with TRBD1 matching over 8 bases. The CDR3 runs 16 residues. CDR1 and CDR2 from the germline V gene are SGHAT and FQNNGV. V lost 4 bases to trimming and J lost 2 bases; unmatched junction nucleotides: 10. CDR3 protein: CASSSILQGAPYEQYF. Written as DNA, the CDR3 is TGTGCCAGCAGCTCAATCCTTCAGGGGGCCCCCTACGAGCAGTACTTC.

In its sample, this clone was seen a few times. CDR3 amino acids: CASSPLYADREGNQPQHF. In nucleotides, the CDR3 is TGTGCCAGCAGTCCTCTCTACGCCGACAGGGAGGGCAATCAGCCCCAGCATTTT. The genes are TRBV28 and TRBJ1-5; 7 nucleotides line up with TRBD1. The V gene's germline CDR1 is MDHEN and CDR2 SYDVKM. The CDR3 spans 18 residues. V gave up 5 bases and J gave up 2 bases; unmatched junction bases: 15. Full variable domain (missing parts from reference TRBV28 and TRBJ1-5): DVKVTQSSRYLVKRTGEKVFLECVQDMDHENMFWYRQDPGLGLRLIYFSYDVKMKEKGDIPEGYSVSREKKERFSLILESASTNQTSMYLCASSPLYADREGNQPQHFGDGTRLSIL.

This clone showed up just a few times. CDR3 amino acids: CATSLSGRAPEQFF. CDR3 sequence (DNA): TGTGCCACCAGTCTCAGCGGGAGGGCCCCTGAGCAGTTCTTC. The gene calls are TRBV24-1 and TRBJ2-1, with 10 bases fitting TRBD2. CDR3 length: 14 residues. CDR1 is KGHDR and CDR2 is SFDVKD in the germline V gene. V shed 6 bases and J 9 bases; nucleotides not matched to a gene: 7.

The CDR3 loop is CASSFGGGDGHQPQHF. CDR3 DNA: TGCGCCAGCAGCTTTGGGGGAGGGGACGGGCATCAGCCCCAGCATTTT. The V gene is TRBV5-1, the J gene TRBJ1-5; D might be TRBD1 (5 bases). V shed 2 bases and J shed 5 bases, with 17 bases lying between them. The CDR3 spans 16 residues. CDR1 is SGHRS, CDR2 YFSETQ, per germline.

This sequence joins TRBV5-1 and TRBJ2-7, with a possible D match to TRBD2 (6 bases). The germline CDR1 and CDR2 sequences are SGHRS and YFSETQ. V was shortened by 4 bases and J by 7 bases, with 21 bases between the two germline ends. The CDR3 spans 15 residues. CDR3 in DNA: TGCGCCAGCAGCCTGGCGTTGGGGGGATCATTAGAGCAGTACTTC. Its translation: CASSLALGGSLEQYF.

The chain is built from TRBV24-1 and TRBJ2-7, with TRBD1 as a possible D gene (5 bases). CDR1 is KGHDR, CDR2 SFDVKD, per germline. The CDR3 consists of 14 residues. V lost 3 bases to trimming and J lost 1 base, with 9 bases between them. The CDR3 sequence is CATSDGAGSYEQYF. As DNA, the CDR3 is TGTGCCACCAGTGATGGGGCCGGGTCCTACGAGCAGTACTTC.

The chain joins TRBV7-3 to TRBJ1-1; 7 nucleotides align to TRBD1. The junction had 7 bases not matched to a gene; V was cut back by 5 bases and J by 7 bases. This CDR3 has 13 residues. Per the germline V gene, CDR1 is SGHTA and CDR2 is FQGTGA. CDR3 nucleotide sequence: TGTGCCAGCAGCGCCGGTAGGGGGCTTGAAGCTTTCTTT. It codes for CASSAGRGLEAFF.

The chain joins TRBV4-2 to TRBJ1-6; D ambiguous. The CDR3 contains 17 residues. Germline values: CDR1 LGHNA, CDR2 YNFKEQ. Trimming took 0 bases from V and 7 from J, leaving 16 bases between them. The CDR3 DNA follows: TGTGCCAGCAGCCAAGAAGGTGTGAGGGCCTTCAATTCACCCCTCCACTTT. Its translation is CASSQEGVRAFNSPLHF.